This TCR beta chain comes out of a study of identical twins. This clonotype was seen many times. TCRdb re-called the 5' RACE reads through MiXCR, storing one row per CDR3 protein. The sample holds approximately 600,000 distinct CDR3 sequences; around 7.4% are singletons and the top ten take roughly 1.6%. V was shortened by 0 bases and J by 3 bases, with 12 bases between the two germline ends. Per the germline V gene, CDR1 is MNHEY and CDR2 is SVGAGI. There are 15 residues in the CDR3. These data were also reused for a study on yellow fever vaccine responses in identical twins.

This clonotype was obtained from a young woman in good health. This rearrangement joins TRBV6-5 to TRBJ2-7; D is unclear. Sequenced material: PBMCs. The CDR3 is CASSYSSHASYEQYF. Written as DNA, the CDR3 is TGTGCCAGCAGTTACTCGTCTCACGCCAGCTACGAGCAGTACTTC.